One T cell receptor (beta chain) is described in this entry. Its binding antigen is unknown. No quality values exist for individual bases; no much larger clone is one base distant. The immunoSEQ Assay, a bias-controlled multiplex PCR, was used to amplify TCRbeta CDR3 regions from genomic DNA. Concerning the study's data processing: The number of nucleated cells in each sample was estimated by amplification of reference gene primers within the assay. Sequence reads were collapsed and filtered to measure the absolute abundance of every unique TCRbeta CDR3 rearrangement. For each sample, productive Simpson clonality was calculated as the square root of Simpson's diversity index across productive rearrangements. This immuneACCESS table, as held by TCRdb, lists in-frame sequences with V and J called but not all clones. Of the missing ones, under half trace to an unresolved V gene in checked studies; the others have no known cause. V and J calls and clone size are those listed in that table; D and trimming were worked out from the DNA. The table for this sample lists a few hundred thousand clones; approximately 91% of them were counted only once. The ten largest clones represent 9.5% to 15% of the sample.

The sample belongs to a study of blood T cell repertoires in COVID-19 (dated by TCRdb to the early 2020s). In the study overall: Collaborator samples came from the United States, Italy and Spain and covered acute and convalescent phases of COVID-19. Where available, HLA class I and class II types were taken from metadata supplied by the sample provider and were not determined by assay-based typing. Deeply sampled blood TCRbeta repertoires from subjects exposed to, actively infected with, or recovered from COVID-19 were included in the dataset. A de-identified subject ID, COVID-19 status, age in years and sex were almost always included in the sample metadata. The prospective study material was composed of cDNA or gDNA derived from T cells, B-cell-depleted T cells, or PBMCs. The samples were drawn from the first 160 participants of the ongoing ImmuneRACE study and from roughly 1,300 subjects provided by 6 global collaborators. A freely available public database, intended as a resource for researchers studying the immune response to SARS-CoV-2, is where the repertoires were released. Findings and caveats that apply to the study as a whole: How much clinical and demographic metadata was included differed by source and by participant, and the metadata was provided uncurated.

The CDR3 spans 16 residues, from the cysteine through the phenylalanine. The sequence is cut down to CDR3 DNA, 48 bases in frame from base 1. Cut back by 1 base and 4 bases, the V and J ends lie 14 bases apart. Per the germline V gene, SGHTA is the CDR1 and FQGNSA is the CDR2. Whole blood was collected in K2EDTA tubes by collaborating institutions according to the institutions' own protocols. For TCRbeta analysis, collaborators shipped samples as frozen whole blood, isolated PBMCs, or DNA extracted from either of those sample types. The material sequenced was peripheral blood. The sequence is built from TRBV7-2 and TRBJ1-3; tentative D gene TRBD1, with 6 bases matching. The sequence derives from a woman aged 55-69 years with acute or convalescent COVID-19. The CDR3 region has the sequence CASSLGGGQTGNTIYF. The nucleotide sequence is given as TGTGCCAGCAGCTTAGGAGGGGGTCAGACAGGAAACACCATATATTTT. Full variable domain (CDR3 extended with the reference TRBV7-2 and TRBJ1-3 proteins): GAGVSQSPSNKVTEKGKDVELRCDPISGHTALYWYRQSLGQGLEFLIYFQGNSAPDKSGLPSDRFSAERTGGSVSTLTIQRTQQEDSAVYLCASSLGGGQTGNTIYFGEGSWLTVV.